This TCR beta chain was identified in a study of blood T cell repertoires in COVID-19. Study-wide context: Samples representing acute and convalescent COVID-19 were sourced from the United States, Italy and Spain. PBMCs, B-cell-depleted T cells, or T cells provided the cDNA or gDNA that made up the material.

Original processing notes: Counts of nucleated cells, estimated from reference gene primer amplification, were obtained. Data came from immunoSEQ multiplex PCR; TCRdb stores just in-frame clones and leaves some out. V and J calls and clone size are copied from that table; D and trimming were computed from the DNA. The data contain fewer than 200,000 clones, just under 80% of them singletons. The CDR3 spans 14 residues. Germline V gene sequence: CDR1 MNHEY, CDR2 SVGAGI. Trimming stripped 10 bases from V and 2 bases from J, with 17 bases between. This TCR derives from a man aged 70-80 years with active or convalescent COVID-19. This chain connects TRBV6-5 to TRBJ1-2; D gene unclear. The sample was peripheral blood. The CDR3 loop is CATTPLPGNYGYTF. CDR3 nucleotide sequence: TGTGCCACAACACCCCTTCCAGGAAACTATGGCTACACCTTC.